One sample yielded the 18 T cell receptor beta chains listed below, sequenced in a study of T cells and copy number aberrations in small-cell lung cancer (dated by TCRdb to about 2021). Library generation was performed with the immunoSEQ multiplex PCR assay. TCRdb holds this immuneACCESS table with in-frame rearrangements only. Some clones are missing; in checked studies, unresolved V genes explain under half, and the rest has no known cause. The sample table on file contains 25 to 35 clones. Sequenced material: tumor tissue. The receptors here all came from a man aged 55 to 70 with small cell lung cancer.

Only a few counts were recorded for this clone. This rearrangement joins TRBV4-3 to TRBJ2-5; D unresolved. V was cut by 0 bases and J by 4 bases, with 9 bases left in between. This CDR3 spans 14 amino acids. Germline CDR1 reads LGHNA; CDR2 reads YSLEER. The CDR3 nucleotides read TGCGCCAGCAGCCAAGATAGGCGACCAGAGACCCAGTACTTC. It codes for CASSQDRRPETQYF.

The DNA of the CDR3 is TGCGCCAGCAGCCAGGAATTTAGTACGTCAACTAATGAAAAACTGTTTTTT. It is translated as CASSQEFSTSTNEKLFF. The V and J genes are TRBV4-3 and TRBJ1-4; D call uncertain. The CDR3 has 17 amino acids. Trimming left V 3 bases short and J 0 bases short, with 14 bases between. CDR1 is LGHNA and CDR2 is YSLEER in the germline V gene.

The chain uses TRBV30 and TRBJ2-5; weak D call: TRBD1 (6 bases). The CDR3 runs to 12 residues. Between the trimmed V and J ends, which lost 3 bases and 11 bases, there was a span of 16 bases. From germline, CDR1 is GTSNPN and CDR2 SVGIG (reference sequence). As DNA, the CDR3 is TGTGCCTGGAGCCAGGGGATTGGGGAGCAGTACTTC. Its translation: CAWSQGIGEQYF. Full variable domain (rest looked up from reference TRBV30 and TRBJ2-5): SQTIHQWPATLVQPVGSPLSLECTVEGTSNPNLYWYRQAAGRGLQLLFYSVGIGQISSEVPQNLSASRPQDRQFILSSKKLLLSDSGFYLCAWSQGIGEQYFGPGTRLLVL.

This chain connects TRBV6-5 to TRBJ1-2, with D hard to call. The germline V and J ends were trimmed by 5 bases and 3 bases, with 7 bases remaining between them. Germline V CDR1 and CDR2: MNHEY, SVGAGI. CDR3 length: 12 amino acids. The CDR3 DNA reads TGTGCCAGCAGTACTTGGGACTATGGCTACACCTTC. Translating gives CASSTWDYGYTF.

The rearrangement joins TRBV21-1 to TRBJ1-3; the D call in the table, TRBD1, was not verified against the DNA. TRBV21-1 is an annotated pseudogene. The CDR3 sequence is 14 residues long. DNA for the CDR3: TGTGCCAGCAGCGGACAACACGCACGAAACACCATATATTTT. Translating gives CASSGQHARNTIYF.

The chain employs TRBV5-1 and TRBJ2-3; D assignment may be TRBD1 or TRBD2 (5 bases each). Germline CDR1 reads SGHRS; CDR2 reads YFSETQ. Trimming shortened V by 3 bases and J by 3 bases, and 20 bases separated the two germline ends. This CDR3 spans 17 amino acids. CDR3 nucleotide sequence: TGCGCCAGCAGCTCGGGACCCCAGGGATCTCAGACAGATACGCAGTATTTT. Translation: CASSSGPQGSQTDTQYF.

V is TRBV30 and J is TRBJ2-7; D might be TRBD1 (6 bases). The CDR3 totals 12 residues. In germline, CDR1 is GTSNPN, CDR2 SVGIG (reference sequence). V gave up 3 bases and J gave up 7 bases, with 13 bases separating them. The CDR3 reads CAWSQGIGEQYF. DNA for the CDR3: TGTGCCTGGAGCCAGGGGATTGGGGAGCAGTACTTC.

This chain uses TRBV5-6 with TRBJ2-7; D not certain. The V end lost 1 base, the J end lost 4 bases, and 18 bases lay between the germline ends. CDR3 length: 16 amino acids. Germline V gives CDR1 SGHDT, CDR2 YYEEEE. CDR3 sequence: CASSLPGVPSGYEQYF. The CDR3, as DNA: TGTGCCAGCAGCTTGCCGGGCGTCCCCTCTGGGTACGAGCAGTACTTC. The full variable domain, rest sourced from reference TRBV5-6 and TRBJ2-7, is DAGVTQSPTHLIKTRGQQVTLRCSPKSGHDTVSWYQQALGQGPQFIFQYYEEEERQRGNFPDRFSGHQFPNYSSELNVNALLLGDSALYLCASSLPGVPSGYEQYFGPGTRLTVT.

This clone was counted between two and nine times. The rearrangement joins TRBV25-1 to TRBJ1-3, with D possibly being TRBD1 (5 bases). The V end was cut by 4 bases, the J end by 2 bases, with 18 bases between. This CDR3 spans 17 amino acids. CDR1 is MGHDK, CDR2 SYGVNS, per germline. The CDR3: CASSAPMGQAAGNTIYF. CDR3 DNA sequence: TGTGCCAGCAGTGCACCCATGGGGCAGGCGGCTGGAAACACCATATATTTT.

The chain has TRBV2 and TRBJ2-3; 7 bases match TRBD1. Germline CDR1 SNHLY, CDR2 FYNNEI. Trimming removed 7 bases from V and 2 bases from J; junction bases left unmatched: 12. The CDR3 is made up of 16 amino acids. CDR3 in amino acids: CASMGPGTVYTDTQYF. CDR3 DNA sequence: TGTGCCAGCATGGGTCCTGGGACAGTCTACACAGATACGCAGTATTTT. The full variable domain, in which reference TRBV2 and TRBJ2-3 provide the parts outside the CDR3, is EPEVTQTPSHQVTQMGQEVILRCVPISNHLYFYWYRQILGQKVEFLVSFYNNEISEKSEIFDDQFSVERPDGSNFTLKIRSTKLEDSAMYFCASMGPGTVYTDTQYFGPGTRLTVL.

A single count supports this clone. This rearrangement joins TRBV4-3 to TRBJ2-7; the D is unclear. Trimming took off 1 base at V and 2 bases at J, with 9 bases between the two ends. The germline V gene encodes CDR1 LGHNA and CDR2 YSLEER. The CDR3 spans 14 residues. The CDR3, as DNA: TGCGCCAGCAGCCAAGGCGAACATACCTACGAGCAGTACTTC. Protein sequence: CASSQGEHTYEQYF.

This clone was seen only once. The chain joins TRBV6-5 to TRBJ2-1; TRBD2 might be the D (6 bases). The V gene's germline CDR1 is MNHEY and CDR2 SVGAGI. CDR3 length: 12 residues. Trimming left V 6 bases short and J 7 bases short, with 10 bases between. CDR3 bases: TGTGCCAGCAGCCCAGGGAGGAATGAGCAGTTCTTC. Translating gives CASSPGRNEQFF.

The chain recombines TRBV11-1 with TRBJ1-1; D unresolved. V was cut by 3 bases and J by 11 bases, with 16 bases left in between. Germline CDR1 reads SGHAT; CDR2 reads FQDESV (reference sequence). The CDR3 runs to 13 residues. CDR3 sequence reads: CASSLDKRAGAFF. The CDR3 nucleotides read TGTGCCAGCAGCTTGGATAAAAGGGCTGGGGCTTTCTTT. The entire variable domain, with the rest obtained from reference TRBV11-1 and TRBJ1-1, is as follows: EAEVAQSPRYKITEKSQAVAFWCDPISGHATLYWYRQILGQGPELLVQFQDESVVDDSQLPKDRFSAERLKGVDSTLKIQPAELGDSAMYLCASSLDKRAGAFFGQGTRLTVV.

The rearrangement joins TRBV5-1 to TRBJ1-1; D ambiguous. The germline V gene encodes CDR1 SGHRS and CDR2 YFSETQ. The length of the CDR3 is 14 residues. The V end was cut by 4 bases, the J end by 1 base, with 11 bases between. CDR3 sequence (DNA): TGCGCCAGCAGCCGACCCGGGTCGAACACTGAAGCTTTCTTT. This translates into CASSRPGSNTEAFF.

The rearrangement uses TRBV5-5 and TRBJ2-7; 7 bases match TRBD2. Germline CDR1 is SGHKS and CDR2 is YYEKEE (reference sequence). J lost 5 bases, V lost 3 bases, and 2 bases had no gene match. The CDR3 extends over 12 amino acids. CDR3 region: CASSWAGDEQYF. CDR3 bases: TGTGCCAGCAGCTGGGCGGGGGACGAGCAGTACTTC.

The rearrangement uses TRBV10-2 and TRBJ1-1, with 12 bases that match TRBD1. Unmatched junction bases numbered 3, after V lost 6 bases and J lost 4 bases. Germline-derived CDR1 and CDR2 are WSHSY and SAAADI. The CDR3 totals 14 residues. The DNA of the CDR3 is TGCGCCAGCAGCGGGGACAGGGGGCGCACTGAAGCTTTCTTT. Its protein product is CASSGDRGRTEAFF.

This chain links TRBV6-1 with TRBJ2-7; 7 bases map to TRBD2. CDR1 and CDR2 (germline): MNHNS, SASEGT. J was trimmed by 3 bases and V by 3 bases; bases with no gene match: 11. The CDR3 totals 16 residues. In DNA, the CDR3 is TGTGCCAGCAGTGATCTGGGGGGGAGGGCTGACTACGAGCAGTACTTC. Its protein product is CASSDLGGRADYEQYF.

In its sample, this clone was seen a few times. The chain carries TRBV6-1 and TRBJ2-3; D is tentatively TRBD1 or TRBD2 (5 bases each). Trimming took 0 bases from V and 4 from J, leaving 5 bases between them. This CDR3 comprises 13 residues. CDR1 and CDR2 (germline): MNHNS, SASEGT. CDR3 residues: CASSEAGADTQYF. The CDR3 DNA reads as TGTGCCAGCAGTGAAGCGGGGGCAGATACGCAGTATTTT.